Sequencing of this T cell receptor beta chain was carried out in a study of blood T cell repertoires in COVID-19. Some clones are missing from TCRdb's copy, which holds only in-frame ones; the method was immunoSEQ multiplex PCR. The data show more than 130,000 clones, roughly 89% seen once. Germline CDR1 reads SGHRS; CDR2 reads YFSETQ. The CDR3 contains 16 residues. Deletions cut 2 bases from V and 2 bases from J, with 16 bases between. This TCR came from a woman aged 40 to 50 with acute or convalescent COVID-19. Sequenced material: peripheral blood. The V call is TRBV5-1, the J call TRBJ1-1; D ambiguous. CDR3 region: CASSFHSFTLNTEAFF. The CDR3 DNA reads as TGCGCCAGCAGCTTCCACAGCTTTACCCTTAACACTGAAGCTTTCTTT.